The 17 T cell receptor beta chains below all came from one sample that was sequenced in a study of blood T cell repertoires in COVID-19. Generated by immunoSEQ multiplex PCR, the TCRdb table keeps only in-frame clones and is missing some. This table has approximately 12,000 clones, roughly 85% appearing once. Sequenced sample: peripheral blood. The source is a human donor in a cohort sampled during active COVID-19.

The chain couples TRBV21-1 to TRBJ1-1. TRBV21-1 is flagged as a pseudogene. There are 17 residues in the CDR3. The CDR3 loop is CASTSLRRQYPNTEAFF. CDR3 coding DNA: TGTGCCAGCACCTCCCTAAGGAGGCAGTACCCTAACACTGAAGCTTTCTTT.

The V and J genes are TRBV10-2 and TRBJ2-1; 10 nucleotides align to TRBD2. In germline, CDR1 is WSHSY, CDR2 SAAADI. This CDR3 contains 15 residues. Trimming removed 7 bases from V and 2 bases from J; junction bases left unmatched: 5. The CDR3 loop is CASTVAGGTYNEQFF. The DNA of the CDR3 is TGCGCCAGCACTGTAGCGGGAGGCACCTACAATGAGCAGTTCTTC.

CDR3 amino acids: CASSLDSELAGYNEQFF. The DNA for the CDR3 is TGTGCCAGCAGCTTAGATTCAGAACTAGCGGGCTACAATGAGCAGTTCTTC. The V and J genes are TRBV11-3 and TRBJ2-1, with 9 bases lining up with TRBD2. Germline V gives CDR1 SGHNT, CDR2 YENEEA. There are 17 residues in the CDR3. V lost 0 bases to trimming and J lost 3 bases; unmatched junction nucleotides: 6.

The chain is built from TRBV19 and TRBJ2-1, with 9 bases matching TRBD2. The junction had 0 bases not matched to a gene; V was cut back by 3 bases and J by 0 bases. This CDR3 comprises 15 residues. CDR1 LNHDA and CDR2 SQIVND come from the germline V gene (reference sequence). Here the CDR3 reads CASSISGGSYNEQFF. CDR3 bases: TGTGCCAGTAGTATTAGCGGGGGCTCCTACAATGAGCAGTTCTTC.

V usage is TRBV3-1 (or the pseudogene TRBV3-2) and J usage is TRBJ2-1; TRBD2 matches at 8 bases. Germline CDR1 and CDR2: LGHDT and YNNKEL (reference sequence). The V and J ends lost 1 base and 7 bases, in that order; junction bases with no gene match: 15. The CDR3 has 18 amino acids. The CDR3, as DNA: TGTGCCAGCAGCCAAGCCGACATGTTAACGGGAGGGGGGAATGAGCAGTTCTTC. Its protein product is CASSQADMLTGGGNEQFF.

The gene calls are TRBV24-1 and TRBJ1-2; no definite D call. The CDR3 has 12 residues. CDR1 KGHDR and CDR2 SFDVKD come from the germline V gene. Trimming pared 3 bases from V and 4 bases from J, leaving 5 bases between. CDR3 protein: CATSDIIYGYTF. The CDR3 DNA sequence: TGTGCCACCAGTGATATTATCTATGGCTACACCTTC.

This chain links TRBV30 with TRBJ1-3; no firm D call. Germline CDR1 reads GTSNPN; CDR2 reads SVGIG (reference sequence). The CDR3 is 11 amino acids. The V gene lost 4 bases and the J gene lost 4 bases, with 5 bases spanning the gap. CDR3 sequence (DNA): TGTGCCTGGACCGGGGGAAACACCATATATTTT. This sequence encodes CAWTGGNTIYF.

The chain couples TRBV7-3 to TRBJ1-5; D perhaps matches TRBD1 (6 bases). Germline loops: CDR1 SGHTA, CDR2 FQGTGA. The CDR3 has 15 residues. The germline V and J ends were trimmed by 2 bases and 2 bases, with 10 bases remaining between them. The CDR3 coding sequence is TGTGCCAGCAGCTTAGCGGGGGGCCGCAATCAGCCCCAGCATTTT. Translation: CASSLAGGRNQPQHF.

J is TRBJ1-5 and V is TRBV24-1; 11 bases match TRBD1. The CDR3 runs to 20 residues. Losses at the gene ends were 0 bases for V and 2 bases for J; bases not matched to a gene: 11. Germline V gene data show CDR1 as KGHDR and CDR2 as SFDVKD. The CDR3: CATSDLGRGQGALGNQPQHF. The CDR3 DNA is TGTGCCACCAGTGATTTGGGTCGAGGACAGGGGGCGCTGGGCAATCAGCCCCAGCATTTT.

The J gene is TRBJ1-1, the V gene TRBV27; 8 bases fit TRBD1. With V trimmed by 7 bases and J by 5 bases, 9 bases remained unmatched. This CDR3 spans 14 amino acids. CDR1 is MNHEY and CDR2 is SMNVEV in the germline V gene (reference sequence). The DNA for the CDR3 is TGTGCCAGCAAGACAGGGGAGGGAGGTACTGAAGCTTTCTTT. Encoded protein: CASKTGEGGTEAFF.

The chain couples TRBV27 to TRBJ2-5; 13 bases match TRBD2. The CDR3 has 19 residues. J gave up 3 bases and V 2 bases, and 12 bases lay outside the gene matches. Germline assignment: CDR1 MNHEY and CDR2 SMNVEV (reference sequence). As DNA, the CDR3 is TGTGCCAGCAGTTTAACATCCTCTGGCGGACTAGCGGGAGAAGAGACCCAGTACTTC. It yields the protein CASSLTSSGGLAGEETQYF.

The chain links TRBV19 to TRBJ2-5; TRBD2 matches at 10 bases. Germline CDR1 and CDR2: LNHDA and SQIVND (reference sequence). The V and J ends lost 7 bases and 2 bases, in that order; junction bases with no gene match: 7. The CDR3 is 15 amino acids. The CDR3 bases are TGTGCCAGTAAGGCTAGCGGGGGTGGGCAAGAGACCCAGTACTTC. Translation: CASKASGGGQETQYF.

This chain joins TRBV10-2 and TRBJ1-2; TRBD1 matches 8 bases. With V trimmed by 7 bases and J by 8 bases, 9 bases remained unmatched. This CDR3 contains 13 residues. The germline CDR1 and CDR2 sequences are WSHSY and SAAADI. For the CDR3, the DNA is TGCGCCAGCATCGGACAGGGCCCCCGGGGCTACACCTTC. It translates to CASIGQGPRGYTF.

The chain is built from TRBV29-1 and TRBJ2-3, with 7 nucleotides matching TRBD1. The CDR3 spans 14 residues. CDR1 and CDR2 from the germline V gene are SQVTM and ANQGSEA. V shed 7 bases and J 3 bases; nucleotides not matched to a gene: 10. In DNA, the CDR3 is TGCAGCGCTGGGAGACAGGGATTAACAGATACGCAGTATTTT. Encoded protein: CSAGRQGLTDTQYF.

The chain carries TRBV18 and TRBJ2-3, with 9 nucleotides matching TRBD2. Per the germline V gene, CDR1 is KGHSH and CDR2 is LQKENI. This CDR3 spans 17 amino acids. V lost 3 bases to trimming and J lost 9 bases; unmatched junction nucleotides: 16. In nucleotides, the CDR3 is TGTGCCAGCTCACCTACGGTACTAGCGGGCGACACAGGGACGCAGTATTTT. This gives the protein CASSPTVLAGDTGTQYF.

V usage is TRBV18 and J usage is TRBJ1-5; D perhaps matches TRBD1 (6 bases). The CDR3 consists of 15 residues. V lost 1 base to trimming and J lost 3 bases, with 10 bases between them. Germline CDR1 reads KGHSH; CDR2 reads LQKENI. Here the CDR3 reads CASSPRQADNQPQHF. The CDR3 DNA reads as TGTGCCAGCTCACCACGACAGGCCGACAATCAGCCCCAGCATTTT. The full variable domain, with the rest looked up from reference TRBV18 and TRBJ1-5, is NAGVMQNPRHLVRRRGQEARLRCSPMKGHSHVYWYRQLPEEGLKFMVYLQKENIIDESGMPKERFSAEFPKEGPSILRIQQVVRGDSAAYFCASSPRQADNQPQHFGDGTRLSIL.

The chain links TRBV4-3 to TRBJ2-2; 10 positions match TRBD1. V trimming: 3 bases; J trimming: 5 bases; junction bases outside the gene matches: 12. The CDR3 has 18 amino acids. The germline CDR1 and CDR2 sequences are LGHNA and YSLEER. CDR3 loop: CASSHAGTGAGRTGELFF. CDR3 coding DNA: TGCGCCAGCAGCCATGCCGGGACAGGGGCGGGTAGGACCGGGGAGCTGTTTTTT.